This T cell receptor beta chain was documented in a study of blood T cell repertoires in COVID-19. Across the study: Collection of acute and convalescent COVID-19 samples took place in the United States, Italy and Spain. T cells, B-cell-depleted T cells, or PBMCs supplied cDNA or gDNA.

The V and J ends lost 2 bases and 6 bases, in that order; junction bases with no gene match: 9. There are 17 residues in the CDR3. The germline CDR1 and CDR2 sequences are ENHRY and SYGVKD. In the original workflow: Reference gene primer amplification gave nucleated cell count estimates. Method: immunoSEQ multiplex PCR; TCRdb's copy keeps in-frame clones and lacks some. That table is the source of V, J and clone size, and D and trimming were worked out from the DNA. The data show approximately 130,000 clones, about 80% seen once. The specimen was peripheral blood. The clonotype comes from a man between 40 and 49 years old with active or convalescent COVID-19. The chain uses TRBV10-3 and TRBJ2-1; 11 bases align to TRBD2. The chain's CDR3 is CAISETSTSGGANEQFF. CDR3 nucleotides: TGTGCCATCAGTGAGACTAGCACTAGCGGGGGCGCCAATGAGCAGTTCTTC.